The T cell receptor beta chain described here comes from a study of shared clonotypes between healthy human individuals. Remarks on this clone: No antigen is known for it.

Germline-derived CDR1 and CDR2 are SNHLY and FYNNEI. Trimming shortened V by 3 bases and J by 4 bases, and 6 bases separated the two germline ends. This CDR3 has 12 amino acids. Study conclusions and caveats: When naive CD4 clonotypes were compared across a few donors, roughly 4.9% were shared. In having few donors, the study represented limited genetic and exposure-history diversity.

The data were produced by immunoSEQ multiplex PCR, yet TCRdb's version contains in-frame clones alone and is incomplete. This sample has 760,000 or so clones, with just over 95% found just once. Cells designated naive CD8 were CD45RO-negative and were positively selected for CCR7, with terminally differentiated effector memory CD45RA+ cells excluded. Healthy adults negative for HIV, lacking recent acute infections or vaccinations, served as donors. This clonotype was sampled from a man aged 25-45 years in good health. This rearrangement joins TRBV2 to TRBJ1-1; D is possibly TRBD1 (6 bases). The sample consisted of naive CD8+ T cells sorted from blood. The CDR3, as DNA: TGTGCCAGCAGTGACAGGGGCACTGAAGCTTTCTTT. Translating it yields CASSDRGTEAFF.